The source of this T cell receptor beta chain is a study of blood T cells in healthy people across ages (dated by TCRdb to 2014 to 2015). Regarding the complete study: In model experiments, template switching captured about one uniquely barcoded TCR beta cDNA molecule for every two T cells. Two additional independent replicas of 1 million unique cDNA reads from the same blood draw were analyzed for two donors (one aged 18 to 30 and one aged 80 or older). The study measured age-related changes in TCR beta repertoire diversity using deep sequencing normalized with unique cDNA molecular identifiers. To avoid experimental bias, donors of different ages were spread randomly across the sequencing lanes. The donors were split into four age groups: young (average around 15 years), middle-aged (39), aged (approximately 60) and long-lived (about 82). Study-wide conclusions, independent of this receptor: There was a strong correlation between observed TCR beta diversity and the percentage of naive T cells measured by flow cytometry. Compared with the aged group, more naive CD4+ T cells, fewer expanded clones and increased TCR diversity were shown by the long-lived group, suggesting age selection. Since profiling was done on bulk unsorted PBMCs, naive and antigen-experienced compartments could not be conclusively compared. Estimates of total diversity based on one million sequenced T cells were considered lower bounds and underestimates. Observed TCR beta diversity per million T cells fell roughly linearly with age, and a significant reduction was already apparent by age about 43. Because the CMV infection status of the donors was unknown, age-related changes in expanded clonotypes may potentially have been confounded.

The library was built by means of 5' RACE. The listed sequencing device is Illumina HiSeq 2500. A second PCR of roughly 7 to 12 cycles was run with a J-beta primer mix and a sample-barcoded 5' primer. A template-switch 5' adaptor carrying 12 random nucleotides introduced a unique molecular identifier onto each TCR beta cDNA molecule. Each sample yielded at least 2.5 million CDR3-containing paired-end reads. All of the RNA was converted into first-strand cDNA using the Mint cDNA synthesis kit, with a TRBC-specific oligonucleotide serving as the primer. Following uracil-DNA glycosylase treatment, a first 18-cycle PCR with universal primers M1SS and BC2_uni_R was performed on all cDNA. From the authors' description of their analysis: Normalization of each sample was performed by random selection of 1 million high-quality reads, each carrying a distinct molecular identifier. Reads with shared molecular identifiers were discarded instead of being binned into consensus sequences. MiTCR, with a Q25 quality threshold and the strictest error-elimination algorithm, was used for CDR3 identification, clonotype clustering and error correction. A nonparametric unseen species model with Euler transformation was used to estimate a lower bound on total TCR beta diversity. Using fastp at Q25 and MiXCR, TCRdb reprocessed the public reads and kept productive beta chains. Under each unique CDR3 protein, matching rows form one entry showing the most common genes and DNA. These V and J calls derive from TCRdb rather than the authors' analysis. Present in this sample are 1.5 million to 2 million distinct CDR3 sequences, 34% of which were seen just once. 11% of the sample is taken by the ten largest.

As for this clonotype: No antigen is known for it. No per-base quality is available; no much larger clone lies one base away.

The roughly 39 donors, aged about 6 to 90 years, were systemically healthy Caucasian individuals from Russia. Ten milliliters of peripheral blood were drawn from each donor into EDTA-treated Vacutainer tubes. Ficoll-Paque density-gradient centrifugation was used to isolate PBMCs, with at least 6.5 million per sample. Total RNA, at least 6 micrograms per sample, was extracted from PBMCs with Trizol reagent. For every donor, flow cytometry on a PBMC aliquot measured the percentage of naive CD45RAhigh/CD27high T cells. Sequenced sample: blood. This clonotype was sampled from a woman in her twenties or thirties in good health.

The DNA is as follows: TGTGCCACCAGTGATTTGCAGGGAGGGAATGAGCAGTTCTTC. Protein translation: CATSDLQGGNEQFF. The rearrangement joined TRBV24-1 to TRBJ2-1, and 7 bases in between align with TRBD2. At the junction V is shortened by 0 bases and J by 7 bases; bases outside the gene matches: 2. Taken from cysteine to phenylalanine, the CDR3 has 14 residues. Of the read, only the CDR3 DNA is kept; its 42 bases are in frame from base 1. CDR1 is given as KGHDR and CDR2 as SFDVKD, both from the germline V gene.